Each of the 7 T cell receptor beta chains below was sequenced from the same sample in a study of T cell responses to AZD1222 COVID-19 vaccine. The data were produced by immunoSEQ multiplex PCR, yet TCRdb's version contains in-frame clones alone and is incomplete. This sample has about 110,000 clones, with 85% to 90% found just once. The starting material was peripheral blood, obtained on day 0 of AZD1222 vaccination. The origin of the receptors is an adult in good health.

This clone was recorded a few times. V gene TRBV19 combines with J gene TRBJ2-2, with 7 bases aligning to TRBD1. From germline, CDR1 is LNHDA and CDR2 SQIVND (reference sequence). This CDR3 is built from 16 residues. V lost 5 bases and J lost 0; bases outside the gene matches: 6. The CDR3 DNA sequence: TGTGCCAGTAGTCTCCTGACAGGGTCGAACACCGGGGAGCTGTTTTTT. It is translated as CASSLLTGSNTGELFF.

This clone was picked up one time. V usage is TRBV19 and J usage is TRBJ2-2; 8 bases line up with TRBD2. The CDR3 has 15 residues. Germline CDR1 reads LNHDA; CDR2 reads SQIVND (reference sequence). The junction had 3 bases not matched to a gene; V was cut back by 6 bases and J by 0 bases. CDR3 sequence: CASRRGASNTGELFF. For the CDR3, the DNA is TGTGCCAGTAGGCGGGGGGCTTCGAACACCGGGGAGCTGTTTTTT. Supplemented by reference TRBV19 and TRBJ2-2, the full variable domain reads DGGITQSPKYLFRKEGQNVTLSCEQNLNHDAMYWYRQDPGQGLRLIYYSQIVNDFQKGDIAEGYSVSREKKESFPLTVTSAQKNPTAFYLCASRRGASNTGELFFGEGSRLTVL.

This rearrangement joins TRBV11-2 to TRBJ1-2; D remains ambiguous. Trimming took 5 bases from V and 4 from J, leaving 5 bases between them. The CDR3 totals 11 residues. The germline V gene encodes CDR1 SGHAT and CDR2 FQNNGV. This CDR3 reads CASSTSYGYTF. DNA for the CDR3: TGTGCCAGCAGCACGAGCTATGGCTACACCTTC.

In DNA form, the CDR3 reads TGCGCCCCACGGGGTGGAAGAAACACCATATATTTT. This gives the protein CAPRGGRNTIYF. The rearrangement links TRBV5-1 to TRBJ1-3; D gene uncertain. From germline, CDR1 is SGHRS and CDR2 YFSETQ. This CDR3 has 12 amino acids. V shed 10 bases and J shed 5 bases, with 13 bases lying between them.

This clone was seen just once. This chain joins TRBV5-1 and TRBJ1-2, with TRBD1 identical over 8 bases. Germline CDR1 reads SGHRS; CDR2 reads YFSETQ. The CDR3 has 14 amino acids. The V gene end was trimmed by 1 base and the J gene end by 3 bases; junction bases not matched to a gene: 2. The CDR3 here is CASSLSGGDYGYTF. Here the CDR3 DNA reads TGCGCCAGCAGCTTGTCAGGGGGCGACTATGGCTACACCTTC.

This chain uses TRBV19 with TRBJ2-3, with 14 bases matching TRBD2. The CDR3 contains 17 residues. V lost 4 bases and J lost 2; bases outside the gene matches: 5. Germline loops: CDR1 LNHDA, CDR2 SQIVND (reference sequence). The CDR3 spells CASSRLAGGTYTDTQYF. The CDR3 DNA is TGTGCCAGTAGTAGACTAGCGGGAGGGACCTACACAGATACGCAGTATTTT. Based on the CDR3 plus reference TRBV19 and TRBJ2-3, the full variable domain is DGGITQSPKYLFRKEGQNVTLSCEQNLNHDAMYWYRQDPGQGLRLIYYSQIVNDFQKGDIAEGYSVSREKKESFPLTVTSAQKNPTAFYLCASSRLAGGTYTDTQYFGPGTRLTVL.

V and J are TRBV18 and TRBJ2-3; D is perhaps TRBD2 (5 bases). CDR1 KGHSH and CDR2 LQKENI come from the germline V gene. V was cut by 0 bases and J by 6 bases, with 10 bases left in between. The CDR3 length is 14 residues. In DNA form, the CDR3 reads TGTGCCAGCTCACCACCGGCTAGCCGGGATACGCAGTATTTT. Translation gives CASSPPASRDTQYF.